This T cell receptor beta chain was identified in a study of cytomegalovirus exposure and HLA in healthy donors. Overall study findings and caveats: Certain indistinguishable V segments, among them TRBV6-2 and TRBV6-3, were excluded. Earlier analysis yielded a pattern in which most TCR beta V segments were productive about 87% or about 30% of the time. Compared with the roughly 670-donor mean, an Asian-associated ancestry cluster reportedly had fewer N-insertions, according to a later analysis. Most TCR sequences were uncommon, yet certain public TCRs appeared in many donors.

This clone was counted between two and nine times. Antigen specificity is unknown. Unmatched junction bases numbered 14, after V lost 10 bases and J lost 4 bases. Germline values: CDR1 MDHEN, CDR2 SYDVKM. The CDR3 is 15 residues long. A multiplex PCR was run with 60 Vbeta primers and 13 Jbeta primers. The table came from immunoSEQ multiplex PCR; TCRdb's copy has only in-frame clones and leaves some out. The repertoire holds 65,000 to 75,000 clones, with around 63% as singletons. Sequenced input: PBMCs. The clonotype comes from a woman aged 25-40 years in good health and CMV-seronegative. The rearrangement joins TRBV28 to TRBJ2-7; 9 bases map to TRBD1. CDR3 DNA: TGTGCCACCGTCCGACTCCGGGACAGGGTTTACGAGCAGTACTTC. Translating gives CATVRLRDRVYEQYF.